The 32 T cell receptor beta chains below were found in one sample sequenced in a study of T cell responses to AZD1222 COVID-19 vaccine (dated by TCRdb to the early 2020s). Libraries were constructed by the immunoSEQ multiplex PCR assay. This is the immuneACCESS table as TCRdb keeps it, with only in-frame sequences that have V and J called. A part of the clones is gone; compared with another copy, unresolved V genes explain less than half, and the rest is unexplained. Counted in this sample were around 94,000 clones; almost 85% of them appeared once. Approximately 17% of the sample rests with the top ten. Taken with the paper, the label for time point translates to: baseline before first vaccination. Sequencing used peripheral blood, obtained on day 0 of AZD1222 vaccination. These receptors all stem from an adult in good health.

This rearrangement joins TRBV10-2 to TRBJ1-2, with D maybe TRBD1 (5 bases). Germline-derived CDR1 and CDR2 are WSHSY and SAAADI. Trimming took off 3 bases at V and 7 bases at J, with 39 bases between the two ends. There are 22 residues in the CDR3. The CDR3 loop is CASSDTQNRNSPKSVPGGGYTF. CDR3 sequence (DNA): TGCGCCAGCAGTGACACACAGAACAGGAACTCGCCCAAATCGGTACCCGGGGGTGGCTACACCTTC.

V usage is TRBV7-3 and J usage is TRBJ1-1; the D gene is possibly TRBD1 (5 bases). This CDR3 spans 15 amino acids. Germline loops: CDR1 SGHTA, CDR2 FQGTGA. Trimming shortened V by 2 bases and J by 1 base, and 11 bases separated the two germline ends. CDR3 amino acids: CASSLLGRANTEAFF. The CDR3 bases are TGTGCCAGCAGCTTATTGGGGCGGGCGAACACTGAAGCTTTCTTT.

The V and J genes are TRBV7-9 and TRBJ2-1; 10 bases are shared with TRBD1. CDR1 and CDR2 (germline): SEHNR, FQNEAQ (reference sequence). The CDR3 is 15 amino acids. With 1 base clipped from V and 9 bases from J, the junction kept 6 bases outside the gene matches. The CDR3 nucleotides are TGTGCCAGCAGCTTAGGGACAGGGGGAGGAGGTGAGCAGTTCTTC. Translating it yields CASSLGTGGGGEQFF.

This chain joins TRBV19 and TRBJ1-5, with 9 bases aligning to TRBD1. This CDR3 comprises 14 residues. Germline assignment: CDR1 LNHDA and CDR2 SQIVND (reference sequence). Trimming at V came to 5 bases and at J to 4 bases, leaving 3 bases not matched to a gene. CDR3 sequence reads: CASSPGQGNQPQHF. The CDR3 DNA follows: TGTGCCAGTAGTCCAGGACAGGGGAATCAGCCCCAGCATTTT.

This chain connects TRBV11-3 to TRBJ2-3; 11 bases match TRBD1. V was pared by 3 bases and J by 0 bases, with 8 bases of the junction left unmatched. The CDR3 has 18 amino acids. CDR1 is SGHNT and CDR2 is YENEEA in the germline V gene. The CDR3 is CASSFGQGATSSTDTQYF. CDR3 DNA: TGTGCCAGCAGCTTCGGACAGGGGGCGACCTCTAGCACAGATACGCAGTATTTT.

The table lists this clone with a count of one. The chain carries TRBV24-1 and TRBJ2-1, with 8 bases fitting TRBD2. The ends lost 0 bases at V and 5 bases at J; junction bases unmatched: 5. The germline CDR1 and CDR2 sequences are KGHDR and SFDVKD. The CDR3 consists of 16 residues. CDR3 bases: TGTGCCACCAGTGATTTGTCGGGGGGGCGTAACAATGAGCAGTTCTTC. It yields the protein CATSDLSGGRNNEQFF.

V usage is TRBV6-1 and J usage is TRBJ2-5; the match to TRBD1 covers 8 bases. Germline CDR1 is MNHNS and CDR2 is SASEGT. V lost 0 bases and J lost 9; bases outside the gene matches: 6. The CDR3 contains 14 residues. The CDR3 is CASSEAPTGVAQYF. The DNA for the CDR3 is TGTGCCAGCAGTGAAGCCCCGACAGGGGTAGCCCAGTACTTC.

The V gene is TRBV11-2, the J gene TRBJ1-6; no firm D call. The germline gives CDR1 SGHAT, CDR2 FQNNGV. The V and J ends lost 2 bases and 9 bases respectively, with 11 bases between them. The CDR3 runs to 14 residues. In DNA, the CDR3 is TGTGCCAGCAGCTTAAGTTTATACGGTTCACCCCTCCACTTT. Amino acid sequence: CASSLSLYGSPLHF.

The gene calls are TRBV18 and TRBJ2-2; tentative D call: TRBD2 (5 bases). The CDR3 loop spans 16 amino acids. Germline CDR1 and CDR2: KGHSH and LQKENI. Trimming pared 6 bases from V and 5 bases from J, leaving 19 bases between. The CDR3 is CASSAAGTDSTGELFF. As DNA, the CDR3 is TGTGCCAGCTCCGCGGCGGGCACCGACTCAACCGGGGAGCTGTTTTTT. The complete variable domain, with remaining parts taken from reference TRBV18 and TRBJ2-2, reads NAGVMQNPRHLVRRRGQEARLRCSPMKGHSHVYWYRQLPEEGLKFMVYLQKENIIDESGMPKERFSAEFPKEGPSILRIQQVVRGDSAAYFCASSAAGTDSTGELFFGEGSRLTVL.

The rearrangement uses TRBV7-8 and TRBJ1-5; 8 nucleotides agree with TRBD1. The J segment lost 7 bases and the V segment lost 3 bases, leaving 5 bases of the junction unmatched. CDR1 is SGHVS and CDR2 is FQNEAQ in the germline V gene. The CDR3 contains 14 residues. The CDR3 sequence is CASSFDRGGQPQHF. The CDR3 bases are TGTGCCAGCAGCTTCGACAGGGGAGGACAGCCCCAGCATTTT.

V gene TRBV7-2 combines with J gene TRBJ1-6; D is unclear. Trimming removed 1 base at V and 0 bases at J, with 7 bases between. This CDR3 is built from 16 residues. Germline V gene data show CDR1 as SGHTA and CDR2 as FQGNSA. CDR3 nucleotide sequence: TGTGCCAGCAGCTTAGTCCCGAGCTCCTATAATTCACCCCTCCACTTT. Translating it yields CASSLVPSSYNSPLHF.

V gene TRBV25-1 combines with J gene TRBJ2-3; tentatively, D is TRBD1 or TRBD2 (5 bases each). Trimming left V 3 bases short and J 5 bases short, with 18 bases between. Germline values: CDR1 MGHDK, CDR2 SYGVNS. This CDR3 is 16 amino acids long. CDR3 amino acids: CASSDHRDAGRDTQYF. The CDR3, as DNA: TGTGCCAGCAGTGACCACCGGGACGCCGGGCGAGATACGCAGTATTTT.

V usage is TRBV11-2 and J usage is TRBJ1-2; no clear D. The ends were cut back, 6 bases at V and 8 bases at J, with 16 bases in the middle. Germline CDR1 SGHAT, CDR2 FQNNGV. The CDR3 consists of 13 residues. The CDR3 reads CASRHLGSVGYTF. Written as DNA, the CDR3 is TGTGCCAGCAGACACTTGGGGTCTGTGGGCTACACCTTC.

The chain joins TRBV5-6 to TRBJ1-5; weak D call: TRBD1 (6 bases). Germline V gene sequence: CDR1 SGHDT, CDR2 YYEEEE. CDR3 size: 13 residues. With 4 bases removed from V and 4 bases from J, the gap between germline ends came to 9 bases. The DNA for the CDR3 is TGTGCCAGCAGCCGAACAGGGAATCAGCCCCAGCATTTT. Its protein product is CASSRTGNQPQHF. The variable domain in full, with the rest retrieved from reference TRBV5-6 and TRBJ1-5, is DAGVTQSPTHLIKTRGQQVTLRCSPKSGHDTVSWYQQALGQGPQFIFQYYEEEERQRGNFPDRFSGHQFPNYSSELNVNALLLGDSALYLCASSRTGNQPQHFGDGTRLSIL.

This clone has only one observation. CDR3 DNA: TGCGCCAGCAGCTTGGATTACACGGGTGGCACTGAAGCTTTCTTT. Encoded protein: CASSLDYTGGTEAFF. This chain connects TRBV5-1 to TRBJ1-1, with no clear D. Looked up from germline, CDR1 is SGHRS and CDR2 is YFSETQ. The CDR3 has 15 amino acids. V lost 0 bases, J lost 4 bases, and 13 bases lay in between.

As DNA, the CDR3 is TGTGCCAGCAGTTTCCCCAGGGGAGCAATTAACTATGGCTACACCTTC. This encodes CASSFPRGAINYGYTF. The genes are TRBV28 and TRBJ1-2, with a tentative D call TRBD1 (6 bases). V lost 3 bases to trimming and J lost 1 base, with 15 bases between them. Germline CDR1 is MDHEN and CDR2 is SYDVKM. This CDR3 comprises 16 residues.

This sequence joins TRBV4-2 and TRBJ2-5, with TRBD1 as a possible D gene (6 bases). The CDR3 contains 13 residues. The germline CDR1 and CDR2 sequences are LGHNA and YNFKEQ. The V gene lost 3 bases and the J gene lost 3 bases, with 8 bases spanning the gap. Here the CDR3 reads CASSQDSKETQYF. The CDR3 DNA is TGTGCCAGCAGCCAGGACAGTAAAGAGACCCAGTACTTC.

The chain uses TRBV19 and TRBJ2-7, with TRBD2 matching over 7 bases. This CDR3 has 16 amino acids. The trim removed 4 bases at V and 1 base at J, leaving 10 bases unmatched. Germline assignment: CDR1 LNHDA and CDR2 SQIVND (reference sequence). CDR3 coding DNA: TGTGCCAGTAGTACCCCGCTGGCTAGCGGATCCTACGAGCAGTACTTC. This codes for CASSTPLASGSYEQYF.

The count of this clone is one. The V call is TRBV27, the J call TRBJ2-1; either TRBD1 or TRBD2 may supply D (5 bases each). CDR3 length: 16 amino acids. CDR1 is MNHEY, CDR2 SMNVEV, per germline (reference sequence). Between the trimmed V and J ends, which lost 0 bases and 5 bases, there was a span of 14 bases. DNA for the CDR3: TGTGCCAGCAGTTTATCGTGGGGGAGTTATCACAATGAGCAGTTCTTC. Amino acid sequence: CASSLSWGSYHNEQFF.

J is TRBJ1-3 and V is TRBV3-1 (or the pseudogene TRBV3-2); no clear D gene. Per germline, CDR1 LGHDT and CDR2 YNNKEL (reference sequence). CDR3 length equals 15 residues. Trimming removed 0 bases from V and 4 bases from J, with 10 bases in between. The CDR3 bases are TGTGCCAGCAGCCAAGAAGAGCGGCGGGGAAACACCATATATTTT. Translating it yields CASSQEERRGNTIYF.

The genes are TRBV12-3 or TRBV12-4 and TRBJ1-5, with a possible D match to TRBD1 (6 bases). Trimming stripped 7 bases from V and 6 bases from J, with 13 bases between. CDR3 length: 13 residues. CDR3 sequence (DNA): TGTGCCAGCATGTTCGCAGGGGCTCAGCCCCAGCATTTT. Protein: CASMFAGAQPQHF.

J is TRBJ2-3 and V is TRBV30; 12 positions match TRBD2. CDR3 length equals 14 residues. V gave up 3 bases and J gave up 3 bases; unmatched junction bases: 1. The V gene's germline CDR1 is GTSNPN and CDR2 SVGIG (reference sequence). CDR3 coding DNA: TGTGCCTGGAGACTAGCGGGGGGTACAGATACGCAGTATTTT. This sequence encodes CAWRLAGGTDTQYF.

The chain uses TRBV28 and TRBJ1-2; D gene ambiguous. The V end lost 1 base, the J end lost 7 bases, and 4 bases lay between the germline ends. Germline V CDR1 and CDR2: MDHEN, SYDVKM. There are 11 residues in the CDR3. The CDR3 loop is CASSLSVGYTF. The CDR3 DNA sequence: TGTGCCAGCAGTTTATCAGTTGGCTACACCTTC.

This chain connects TRBV10-1 to TRBJ1-1; a possible D gene is TRBD1 (5 bases). V lost 8 bases and J lost 2, with 12 bases in between. The germline gives CDR1 WNHNN, CDR2 SYGVQD (reference sequence). The CDR3 spans 13 residues. The CDR3 protein is CASQSTVNTEAFF. CDR3 DNA: TGCGCCAGCCAGTCGACAGTCAACACTGAAGCTTTCTTT.

This chain links TRBV11-3 with TRBJ1-2; no clear D gene. The CDR3 is made up of 14 amino acids. Trimming left V 4 bases short and J 1 base short, with 10 bases between. Germline CDR1 and CDR2: SGHNT and YENEEA. CDR3 loop: CASSSLGRNYGYTF. DNA for the CDR3: TGTGCCAGCAGCTCCCTCGGGCGTAACTATGGCTACACCTTC.

V is TRBV6-6 and J is TRBJ1-5; D not certain. Trimming took off 4 bases at V and 5 bases at J, with 15 bases between the two ends. CDR1 is MNHNY and CDR2 is SVGAGI in the germline V gene (reference sequence). This CDR3 has 15 amino acids. The CDR3 bases are TGTGCCAGCAGTTCCCCGAACAGTTACTATCAGCCCCAGCATTTT. This gives the protein CASSSPNSYYQPQHF.

The rearrangement joins TRBV29-1 to TRBJ2-3; D is perhaps TRBD2 (5 bases). Germline assignment: CDR1 SQVTM and CDR2 ANQGSEA. The CDR3 is made up of 12 amino acids. The V and J ends lost 4 bases and 4 bases respectively, with 9 bases between them. CDR3 amino acids: CSVGGAADTQYF. The CDR3 DNA reads TGCAGCGTTGGAGGAGCGGCAGATACGCAGTATTTT.

For the CDR3, the DNA is TGTGCCAGTAGACCGGGACATTTGAACACTGAAGCTTTCTTT. Amino acids: CASRPGHLNTEAFF. This chain connects TRBV19 to TRBJ1-1, with a weak D call TRBD1 (6 bases). CDR3 length equals 14 residues. Trimming cost V 6 bases and J 0 bases, with 11 bases left between them. Per the germline V gene, CDR1 is LNHDA and CDR2 is SQIVND (reference sequence).

Details on this clone: Other DNA variants within this sample encode the same CDR3. The gene calls are TRBV18 and TRBJ1-1; D is perhaps TRBD1 (6 bases). Trimming shortened V by 1 base and J by 3 bases, and 6 bases separated the two germline ends. This CDR3 region has 13 residues. Germline loops: CDR1 KGHSH, CDR2 LQKENI. CDR3 bases: TGTGCCAGCTCACCACAGGGGGACACTGAAGCTTTCTTT. Translated, it gives CASSPQGDTEAFF.

This chain joins TRBV11-3 and TRBJ2-1, with D maybe TRBD2 (6 bases). The CDR3 totals 15 residues. With 4 bases removed from V and 1 base from J, the gap between germline ends came to 11 bases. Germline CDR1 and CDR2: SGHNT and YENEEA. The CDR3: CASSSSGVSYNEQFF. Written as DNA, the CDR3 is TGTGCCAGCAGCTCGTCGGGAGTTTCCTACAATGAGCAGTTCTTC.

This chain connects TRBV25-1 to TRBJ2-5; TRBD2 is a possible D gene (6 bases). Germline values: CDR1 MGHDK, CDR2 SYGVNS. Trimming took off 1 base at V and 5 bases at J, with 11 bases between the two ends. The CDR3 is 14 residues long. Here the CDR3 DNA reads TGTGCCAGCAGTGAATGGAGGGGCTTGGAGACCCAGTACTTC. As protein: CASSEWRGLETQYF.

The genes are TRBV7-2 and TRBJ1-5, with D uncertain. Trimming pared 5 bases from V and 1 base from J, leaving 9 bases between. This CDR3 has 14 amino acids. Germline V gives CDR1 SGHTA, CDR2 FQGNSA. The CDR3 region is CASSPDGSNQPQHF. CDR3 sequence (DNA): TGTGCCAGCAGCCCCGACGGGAGCAATCAGCCCCAGCATTTT.